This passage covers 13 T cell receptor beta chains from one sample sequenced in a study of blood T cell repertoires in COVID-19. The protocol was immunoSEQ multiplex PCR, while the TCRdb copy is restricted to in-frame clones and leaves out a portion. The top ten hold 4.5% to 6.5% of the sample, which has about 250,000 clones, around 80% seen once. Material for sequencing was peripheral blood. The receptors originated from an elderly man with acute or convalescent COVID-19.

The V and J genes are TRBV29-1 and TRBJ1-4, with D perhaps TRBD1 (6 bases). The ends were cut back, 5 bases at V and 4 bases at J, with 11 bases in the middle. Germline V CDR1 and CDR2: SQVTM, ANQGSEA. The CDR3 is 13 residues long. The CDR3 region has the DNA TGCAGCGTTCGGGACAAGTATAATGAAAAACTGTTTTTT. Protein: CSVRDKYNEKLFF.

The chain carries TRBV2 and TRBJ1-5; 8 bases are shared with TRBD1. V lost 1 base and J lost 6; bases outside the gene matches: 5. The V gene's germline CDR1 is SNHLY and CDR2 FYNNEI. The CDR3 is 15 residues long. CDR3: CASSEGTGFGQPQHF. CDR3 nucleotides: TGTGCCAGCAGTGAAGGGACAGGGTTCGGTCAGCCCCAGCATTTT.

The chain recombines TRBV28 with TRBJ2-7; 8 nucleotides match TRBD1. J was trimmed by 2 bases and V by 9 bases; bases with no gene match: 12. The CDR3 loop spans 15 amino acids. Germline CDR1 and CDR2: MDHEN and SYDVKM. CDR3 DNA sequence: TGTGCCAGTTTACCCCCAGGACAGGGAACCTACGAGCAGTACTTC. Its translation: CASLPPGQGTYEQYF.

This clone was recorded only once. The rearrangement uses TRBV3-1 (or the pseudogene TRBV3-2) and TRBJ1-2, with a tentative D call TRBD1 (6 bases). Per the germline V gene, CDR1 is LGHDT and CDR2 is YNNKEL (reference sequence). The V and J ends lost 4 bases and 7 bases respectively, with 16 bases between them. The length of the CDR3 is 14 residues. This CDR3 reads CASSPRGQLGGYTF. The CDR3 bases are TGTGCCAGCAGCCCCCGAGGACAGCTAGGTGGCTACACCTTC.

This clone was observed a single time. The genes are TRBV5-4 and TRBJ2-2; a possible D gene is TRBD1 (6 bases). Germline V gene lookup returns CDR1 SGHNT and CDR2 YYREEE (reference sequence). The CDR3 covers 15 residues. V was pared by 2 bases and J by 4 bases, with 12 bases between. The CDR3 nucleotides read TGTGCCAGCAGCTTCCAGGGGACCCGCACCGGGGAGCTGTTTTTT. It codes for CASSFQGTRTGELFF.

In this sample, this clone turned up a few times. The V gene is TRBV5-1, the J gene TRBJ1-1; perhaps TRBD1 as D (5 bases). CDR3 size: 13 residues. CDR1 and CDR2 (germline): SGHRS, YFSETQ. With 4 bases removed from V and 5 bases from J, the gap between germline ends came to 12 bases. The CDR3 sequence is CASSLEGFTEAFF. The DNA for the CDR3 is TGCGCCAGCAGCCTGGAGGGGTTTACTGAAGCTTTCTTT.

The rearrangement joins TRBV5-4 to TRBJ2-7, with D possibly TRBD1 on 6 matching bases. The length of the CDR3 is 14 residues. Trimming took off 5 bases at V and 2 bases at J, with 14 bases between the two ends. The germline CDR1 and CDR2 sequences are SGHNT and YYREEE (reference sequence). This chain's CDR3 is CASRPGTNAYEQYF. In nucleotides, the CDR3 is TGTGCCAGCAGGCCCGGGACAAACGCCTACGAGCAGTACTTC.

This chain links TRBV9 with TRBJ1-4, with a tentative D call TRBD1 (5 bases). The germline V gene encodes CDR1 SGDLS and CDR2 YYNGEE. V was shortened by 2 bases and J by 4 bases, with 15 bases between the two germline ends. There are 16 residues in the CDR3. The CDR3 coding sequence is TGTGCCAGCAGCGTGAGTTCGGGGGGTTTTAATGAAAAACTGTTTTTT. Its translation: CASSVSSGGFNEKLFF.

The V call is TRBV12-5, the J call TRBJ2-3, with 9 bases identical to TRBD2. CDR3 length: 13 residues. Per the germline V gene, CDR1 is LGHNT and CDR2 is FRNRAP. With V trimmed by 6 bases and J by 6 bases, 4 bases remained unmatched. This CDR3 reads CASGNSGSDTQYF. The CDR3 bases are TGTGCTAGTGGGAATAGCGGGAGTGATACGCAGTATTTT.

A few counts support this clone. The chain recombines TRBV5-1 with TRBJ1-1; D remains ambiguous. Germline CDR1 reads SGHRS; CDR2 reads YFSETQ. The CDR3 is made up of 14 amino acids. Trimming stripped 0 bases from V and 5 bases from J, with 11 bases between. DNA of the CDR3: TGCGCCAGCAGCTTGGCCACAGCCATGACTGAAGCTTTCTTT. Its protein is CASSLATAMTEAFF.

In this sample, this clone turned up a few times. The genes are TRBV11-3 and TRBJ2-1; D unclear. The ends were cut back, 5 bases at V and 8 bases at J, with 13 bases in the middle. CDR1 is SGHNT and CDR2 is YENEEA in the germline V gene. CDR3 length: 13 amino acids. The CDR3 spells CASSRPGFDEQFF. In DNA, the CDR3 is TGTGCCAGCAGCAGACCAGGCTTCGATGAGCAGTTCTTC.

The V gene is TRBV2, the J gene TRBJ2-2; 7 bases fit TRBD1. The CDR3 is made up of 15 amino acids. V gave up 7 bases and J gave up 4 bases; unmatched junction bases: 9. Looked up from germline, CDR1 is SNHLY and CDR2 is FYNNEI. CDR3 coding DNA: TGTGCCAGCACCGAGACAGGGTCGCCCACCGGGGAGCTGTTTTTT. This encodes CASTETGSPTGELFF.

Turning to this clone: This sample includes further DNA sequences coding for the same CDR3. CDR3 loop: CASSLPGKTEAFF. Here the CDR3 DNA reads TGCGCCAGCAGCTTGCCGGGGAAAACTGAAGCTTTCTTT. The chain links TRBV5-1 to TRBJ1-1; no clear D. This CDR3 has 13 amino acids. The V gene lost 1 base and the J gene lost 5 bases, with 9 bases spanning the gap. Germline assignment: CDR1 SGHRS and CDR2 YFSETQ.